The sequence of this T cell receptor beta chain was determined in a study of molecular identifiers for immune sequencing clone quantification. Study-wide points: Spike-in Jurkat TCR RNA from a single cell reportedly registered among about a million naive cells. Underestimation of highly expanded clone sizes could arise where identical TCR molecules share a barcode. Clones with over 20 RNA copies captured over 99% of effector molecules but under 1% of naive ones.

With 1 base removed from V and 2 bases from J, the gap between germline ends came to 12 bases. The CDR3 has 15 residues. Germline loops: CDR1 MGHRA, CDR2 YSYEKL. Comments on this clonotype: As yet, its antigen is unknown.

Making the bulk TCR libraries relied on previously described methods and listed TCR primers. TCRdb itself ran the PCR reads through MiXCR, one entry per CDR3 protein. The table shows about 500,000 distinct CDR3 sequences, with about a fifth occurring only once. Sequences were obtained from naive CD8+ T cells from blood, with Jurkat cell RNA spiked in. Documented subset: FACS-sorted CD8+CD4-CCR7+CD45RA+ naive T cells. This receptor was obtained from a human donor in good health. Some libraries in this study had Jurkat cell RNA spiked in. This chain connects TRBV4-1 to TRBJ2-7; D possibly matches TRBD1 or TRBD2 (5 bases each). The CDR3 region is CASSQVAQGTYEQYF. CDR3 in DNA: TGCGCCAGCAGCCAAGTAGCGCAGGGCACCTACGAGCAGTACTTC.